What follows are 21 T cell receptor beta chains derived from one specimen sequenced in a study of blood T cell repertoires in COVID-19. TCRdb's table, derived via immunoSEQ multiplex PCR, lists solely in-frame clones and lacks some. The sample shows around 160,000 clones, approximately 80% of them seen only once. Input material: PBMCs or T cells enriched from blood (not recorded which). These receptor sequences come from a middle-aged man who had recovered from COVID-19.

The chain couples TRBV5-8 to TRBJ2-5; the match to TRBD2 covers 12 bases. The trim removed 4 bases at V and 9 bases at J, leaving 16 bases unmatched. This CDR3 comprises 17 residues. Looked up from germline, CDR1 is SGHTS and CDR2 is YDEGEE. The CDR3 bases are TGTGCCAGCAGCCAGGCCAGAGGGACTAGCGGGCGGGAGGCCCAGTACTTC. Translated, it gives CASSQARGTSGREAQYF.

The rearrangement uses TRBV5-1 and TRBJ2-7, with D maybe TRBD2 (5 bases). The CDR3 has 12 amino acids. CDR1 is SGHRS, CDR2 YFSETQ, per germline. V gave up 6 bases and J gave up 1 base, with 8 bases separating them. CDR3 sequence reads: CASKEESYEQYF. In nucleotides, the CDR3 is TGCGCCAGCAAGGAGGAGTCCTACGAGCAGTACTTC.

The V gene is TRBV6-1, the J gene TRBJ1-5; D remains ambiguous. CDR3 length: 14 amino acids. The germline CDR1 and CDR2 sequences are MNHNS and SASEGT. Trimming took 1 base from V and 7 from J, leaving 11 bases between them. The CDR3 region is CASSEGPFGQPQHF. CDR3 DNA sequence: TGTGCCAGCAGTGAAGGGCCGTTCGGGCAGCCCCAGCATTTT.

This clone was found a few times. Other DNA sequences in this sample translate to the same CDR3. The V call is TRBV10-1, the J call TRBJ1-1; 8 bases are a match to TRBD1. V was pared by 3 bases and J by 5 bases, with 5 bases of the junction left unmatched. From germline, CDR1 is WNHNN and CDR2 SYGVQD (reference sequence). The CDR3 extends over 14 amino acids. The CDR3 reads CASSEGQGVTEAFF. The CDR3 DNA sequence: TGCGCCAGCAGTGAAGGACAGGGCGTAACTGAAGCTTTCTTT.

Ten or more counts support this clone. Here the CDR3 DNA reads TGTGCCAGCAGCTTAGGCCTAGCGGGGGCACGGGAGCAGTACGTC. Its protein is CASSLGLAGAREQYV. This rearrangement joins TRBV7-8 to TRBJ2-7; 10 bases are shared with TRBD2. The CDR3 extends over 15 amino acids. Germline CDR1 is SGHVS and CDR2 is FQNEAQ. The trim removed 1 base at V and 7 bases at J, leaving 7 bases unmatched.

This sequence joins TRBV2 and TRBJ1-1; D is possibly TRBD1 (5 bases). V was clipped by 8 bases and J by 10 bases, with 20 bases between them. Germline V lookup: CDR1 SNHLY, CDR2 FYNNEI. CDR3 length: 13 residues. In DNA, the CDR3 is TGTGCCAGCGGGGGGTATCCGGGCGAAGGAGCTTTCTTT. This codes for CASGGYPGEGAFF.

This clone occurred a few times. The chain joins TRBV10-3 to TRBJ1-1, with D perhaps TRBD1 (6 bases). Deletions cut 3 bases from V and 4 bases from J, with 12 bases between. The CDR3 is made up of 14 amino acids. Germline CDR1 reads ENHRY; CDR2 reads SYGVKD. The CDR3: CAISDQSGVTEAFF. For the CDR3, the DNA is TGTGCCATCAGTGACCAGTCAGGGGTCACTGAAGCTTTCTTT.

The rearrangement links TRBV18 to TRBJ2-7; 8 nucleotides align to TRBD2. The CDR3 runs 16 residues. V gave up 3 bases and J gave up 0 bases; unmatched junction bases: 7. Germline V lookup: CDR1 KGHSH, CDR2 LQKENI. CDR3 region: CASSPRGGQVSYEQYF. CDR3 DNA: TGTGCCAGCTCACCTCGCGGGGGGCAGGTCTCCTACGAGCAGTACTTC.

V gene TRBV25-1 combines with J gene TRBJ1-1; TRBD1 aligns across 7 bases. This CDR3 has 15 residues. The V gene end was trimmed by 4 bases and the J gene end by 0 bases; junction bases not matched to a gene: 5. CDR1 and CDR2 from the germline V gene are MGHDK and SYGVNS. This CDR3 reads CASSAEQGMNTEAFF. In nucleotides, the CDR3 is TGTGCCAGCAGTGCTGAACAGGGGATGAACACTGAAGCTTTCTTT.

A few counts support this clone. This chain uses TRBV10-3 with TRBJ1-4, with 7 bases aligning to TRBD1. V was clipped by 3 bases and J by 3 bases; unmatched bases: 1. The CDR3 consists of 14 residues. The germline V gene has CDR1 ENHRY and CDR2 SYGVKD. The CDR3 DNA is TGTGCCATCAGTGACGGGACAGCTAATGAAAAACTGTTTTTT. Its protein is CAISDGTANEKLFF.

The CDR3 DNA sequence: TGTGCCAGCAATCCCTCCGGGGGGGAGCGGGGGCGGACAGATACGCAGTATTTT. Translating it yields CASNPSGGERGRTDTQYF. The V and J genes are TRBV6-4 and TRBJ2-3, with 8 bases that match TRBD2. The V segment lost 7 bases and the J segment 3 bases; nucleotides outside the gene matches: 18. The CDR3 sequence is 18 residues long. The germline CDR1 and CDR2 sequences are MRHNA and SNTAGT.

The CDR3 nucleotides are TGTGCCAGCAGCCGGAACCAGGGGGAAACTGAAGCTTTCTTT. Its translation: CASSRNQGETEAFF. The chain recombines TRBV11-1 with TRBJ1-1; 7 nucleotides line up with TRBD1. The germline V gene has CDR1 SGHAT and CDR2 FQDESV (reference sequence). With 5 bases clipped from V and 5 bases from J, the junction kept 8 bases outside the gene matches. The length of the CDR3 is 14 residues.

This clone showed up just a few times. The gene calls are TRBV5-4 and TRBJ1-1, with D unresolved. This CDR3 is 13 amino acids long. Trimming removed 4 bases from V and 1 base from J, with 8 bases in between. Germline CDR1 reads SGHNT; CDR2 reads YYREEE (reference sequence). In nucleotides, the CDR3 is TGTGCCAGCAGCCCCGGCGGGAACACTGAAGCTTTCTTT. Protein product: CASSPGGNTEAFF.

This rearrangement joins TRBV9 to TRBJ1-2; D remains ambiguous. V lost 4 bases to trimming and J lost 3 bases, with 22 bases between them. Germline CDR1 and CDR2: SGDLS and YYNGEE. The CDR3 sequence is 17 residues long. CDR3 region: CASSSPGGLGADYGYTF. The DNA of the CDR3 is TGTGCCAGCAGCTCCCCCGGCGGACTGGGAGCGGACTATGGCTACACCTTC.

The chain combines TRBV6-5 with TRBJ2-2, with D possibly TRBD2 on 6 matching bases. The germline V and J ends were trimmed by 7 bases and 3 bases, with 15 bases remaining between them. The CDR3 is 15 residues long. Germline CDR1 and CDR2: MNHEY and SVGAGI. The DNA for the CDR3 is TGTGCCAGCACTCAAAATCCGGGGGACACCGGGGAGCTGTTTTTT. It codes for CASTQNPGDTGELFF.

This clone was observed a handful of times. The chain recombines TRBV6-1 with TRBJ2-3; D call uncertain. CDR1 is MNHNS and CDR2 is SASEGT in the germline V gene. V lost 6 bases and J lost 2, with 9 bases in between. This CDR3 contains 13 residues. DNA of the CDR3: TGTGCCAGCAGCCCCCCTAACACAGATACGCAGTATTTT. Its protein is CASSPPNTDTQYF.

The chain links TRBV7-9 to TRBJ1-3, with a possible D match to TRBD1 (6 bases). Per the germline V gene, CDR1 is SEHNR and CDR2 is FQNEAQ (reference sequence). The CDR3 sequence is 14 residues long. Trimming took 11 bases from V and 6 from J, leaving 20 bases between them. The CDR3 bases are TGTGCCTGTCCAACCCAGGGGCACGAAAACACCATATATTTT. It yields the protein CACPTQGHENTIYF.

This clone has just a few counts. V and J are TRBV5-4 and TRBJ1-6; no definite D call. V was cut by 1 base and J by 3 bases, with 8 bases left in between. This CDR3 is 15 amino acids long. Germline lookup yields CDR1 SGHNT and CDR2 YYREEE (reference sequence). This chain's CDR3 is CASSLSGFYNSPLHF. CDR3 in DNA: TGTGCCAGCAGCTTGTCCGGTTTCTATAATTCACCCCTCCACTTT.

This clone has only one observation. The CDR3 region is CASSGTGRLGTEAFF. The DNA for the CDR3 is TGTGCCAGCAGCGGAACAGGCCGCCTGGGGACTGAAGCTTTCTTT. The chain recombines TRBV9 with TRBJ1-1; a possible D gene is TRBD1 (5 bases). CDR1 SGDLS and CDR2 YYNGEE come from the germline V gene. The CDR3 contains 15 residues. The V gene lost 3 bases and the J gene lost 5 bases, with 17 bases spanning the gap.

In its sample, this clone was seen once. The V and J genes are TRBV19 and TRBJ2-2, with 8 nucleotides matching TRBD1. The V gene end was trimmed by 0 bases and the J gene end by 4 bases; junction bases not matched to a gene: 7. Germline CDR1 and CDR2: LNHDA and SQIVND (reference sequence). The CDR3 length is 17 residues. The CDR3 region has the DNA TGTGCCAGTAGTATAGACCCGACAGGGGTTTTCACCGGGGAGCTGTTTTTT. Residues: CASSIDPTGVFTGELFF. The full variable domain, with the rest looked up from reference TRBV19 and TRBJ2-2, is DGGITQSPKYLFRKEGQNVTLSCEQNLNHDAMYWYRQDPGQGLRLIYYSQIVNDFQKGDIAEGYSVSREKKESFPLTVTSAQKNPTAFYLCASSIDPTGVFTGELFFGEGSRLTVL.

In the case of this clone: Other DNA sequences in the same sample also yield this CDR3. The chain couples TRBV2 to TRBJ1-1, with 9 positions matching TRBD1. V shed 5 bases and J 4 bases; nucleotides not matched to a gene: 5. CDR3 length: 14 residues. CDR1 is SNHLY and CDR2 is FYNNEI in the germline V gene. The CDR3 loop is CASSMTGGATEAFF. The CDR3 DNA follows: TGTGCCAGCAGTATGACAGGGGGGGCCACTGAAGCTTTCTTT.